Sequencing of this T cell receptor (beta chain) was carried out in a study of cytomegalovirus exposure and HLA in healthy donors. Study observations and caveats: A few V segments could not be told apart, such as TRBV6-2 and TRBV6-3, and were left out.

As for the donors, each was a healthy bone marrow donor. Donors were nominally healthy when sampled, though unrecorded immune exposures were likely. The PCR used 60 Vbeta and 13 Jbeta primers. Sequenced by immunoSEQ multiplex PCR; TCRdb stores in-frame clones only, minus some. The sample contains around 130,000 clones, approximately 80% of which appear only once. Remarks on this clone: The antigen is unknown.

This CDR3 is 14 amino acids long. The J segment lost 3 bases and the V segment lost 6 bases, leaving 1 base of the junction unmatched. Germline V CDR1 and CDR2: ENHRY, SYGVKD. The rearrangement uses TRBV10-3 and TRBJ2-6, with TRBD1 matching 8 bases. The sequenced sample was PBMCs. The clonotype comes from a man aged 25-45 years in good health and CMV-seronegative. CDR3 sequence: CAIRQGDGANVLTF. For the CDR3, the DNA is TGTGCCATCAGACAGGGGGATGGGGCCAACGTCCTGACTTTC.